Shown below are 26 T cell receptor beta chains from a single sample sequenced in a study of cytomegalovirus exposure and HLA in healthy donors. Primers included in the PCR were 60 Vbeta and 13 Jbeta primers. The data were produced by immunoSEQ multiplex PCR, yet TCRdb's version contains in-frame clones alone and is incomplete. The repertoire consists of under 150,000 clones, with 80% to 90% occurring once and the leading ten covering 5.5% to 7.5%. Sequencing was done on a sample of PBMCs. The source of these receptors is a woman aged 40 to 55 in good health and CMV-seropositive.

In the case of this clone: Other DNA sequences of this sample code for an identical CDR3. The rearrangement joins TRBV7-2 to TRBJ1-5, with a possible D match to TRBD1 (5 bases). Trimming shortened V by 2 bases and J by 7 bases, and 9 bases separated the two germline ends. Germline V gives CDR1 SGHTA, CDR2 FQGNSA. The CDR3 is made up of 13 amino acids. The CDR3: CASSLQGAQPQHF. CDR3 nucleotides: TGTGCCAGCAGCTTACAAGGGGCGCAGCCCCAGCATTTT.

The CDR3 DNA sequence: TGTGCCAGCAGCCCCCGACTGGGGGGGCGTAGATATGAAGCTTTCTTT. It translates to CASSPRLGGRRYEAFF. The chain recombines TRBV7-2 with TRBJ1-1; D is perhaps TRBD1 (6 bases). Germline values: CDR1 SGHTA, CDR2 FQGNSA. This CDR3 spans 16 amino acids. The ends were cut back, 5 bases at V and 7 bases at J, with 23 bases in the middle.

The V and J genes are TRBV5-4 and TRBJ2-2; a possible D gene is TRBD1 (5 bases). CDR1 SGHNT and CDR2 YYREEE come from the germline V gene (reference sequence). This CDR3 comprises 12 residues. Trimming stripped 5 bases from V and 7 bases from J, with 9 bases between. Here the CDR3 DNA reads TGTGCCAGCAGTCGTGACAGCGGGGAGCTGTTTTTT. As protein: CASSRDSGELFF.

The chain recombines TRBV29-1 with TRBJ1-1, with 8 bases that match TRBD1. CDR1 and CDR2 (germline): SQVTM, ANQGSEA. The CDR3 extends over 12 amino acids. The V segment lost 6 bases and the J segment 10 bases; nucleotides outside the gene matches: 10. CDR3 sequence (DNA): TGCAGCGTGATGGGACAGGCGAGCTCAGCTTTCTTT. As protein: CSVMGQASSAFF.

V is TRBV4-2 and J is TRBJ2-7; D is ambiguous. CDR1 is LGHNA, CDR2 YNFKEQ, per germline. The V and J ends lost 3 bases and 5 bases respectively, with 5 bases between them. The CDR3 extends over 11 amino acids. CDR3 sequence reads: CASSQSHEQYF. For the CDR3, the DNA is TGTGCCAGCAGCCAGAGCCACGAGCAGTACTTC.

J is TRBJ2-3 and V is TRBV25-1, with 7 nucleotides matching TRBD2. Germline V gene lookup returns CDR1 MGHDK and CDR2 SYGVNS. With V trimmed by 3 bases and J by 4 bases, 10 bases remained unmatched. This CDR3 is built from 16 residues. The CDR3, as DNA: TGTGCCAGCAGTGACCCCACAGCGGGACGAGCAGATACGCAGTATTTT. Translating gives CASSDPTAGRADTQYF.

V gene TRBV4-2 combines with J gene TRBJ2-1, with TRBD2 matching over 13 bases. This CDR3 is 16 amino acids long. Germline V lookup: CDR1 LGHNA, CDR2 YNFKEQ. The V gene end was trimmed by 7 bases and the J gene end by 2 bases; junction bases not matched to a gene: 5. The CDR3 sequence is CASNPGTSGTYNEQFF. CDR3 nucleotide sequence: TGTGCCAGCAACCCCGGGACTAGCGGGACCTACAATGAGCAGTTCTTC.

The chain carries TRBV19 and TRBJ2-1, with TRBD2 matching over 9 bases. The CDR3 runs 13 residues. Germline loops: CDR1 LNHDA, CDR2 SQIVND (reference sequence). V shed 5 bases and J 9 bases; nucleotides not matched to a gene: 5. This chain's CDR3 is CASSSIAGVEQFF. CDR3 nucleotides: TGTGCCAGTAGTTCGATAGCGGGAGTTGAGCAGTTCTTC.

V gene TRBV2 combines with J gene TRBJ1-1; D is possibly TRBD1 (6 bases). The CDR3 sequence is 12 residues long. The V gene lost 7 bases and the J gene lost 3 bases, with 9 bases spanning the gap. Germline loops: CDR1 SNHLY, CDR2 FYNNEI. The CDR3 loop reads CASNRAHTEAFF. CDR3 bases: TGTGCCAGCAACAGGGCCCACACTGAAGCTTTCTTT. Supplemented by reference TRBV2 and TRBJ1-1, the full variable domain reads EPEVTQTPSHQVTQMGQEVILRCVPISNHLYFYWYRQILGQKVEFLVSFYNNEISEKSEIFDDQFSVERPDGSNFTLKIRSTKLEDSAMYFCASNRAHTEAFFGQGTRLTVV.

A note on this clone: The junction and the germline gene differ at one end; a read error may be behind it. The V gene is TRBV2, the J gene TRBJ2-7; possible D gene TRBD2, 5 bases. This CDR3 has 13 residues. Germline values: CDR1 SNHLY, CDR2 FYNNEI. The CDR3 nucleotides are TGTGCCAGCAGTCCCTCGGCAGGACTCGAGCGGTACTTC. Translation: CASSPSAGLERYF.

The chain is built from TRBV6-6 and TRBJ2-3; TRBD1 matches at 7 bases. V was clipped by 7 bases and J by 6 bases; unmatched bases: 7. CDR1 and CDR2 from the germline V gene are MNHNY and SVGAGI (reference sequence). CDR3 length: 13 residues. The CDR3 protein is CASIGTVMDTQYF. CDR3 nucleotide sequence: TGTGCCAGCATCGGGACAGTTATGGATACGCAGTATTTT.

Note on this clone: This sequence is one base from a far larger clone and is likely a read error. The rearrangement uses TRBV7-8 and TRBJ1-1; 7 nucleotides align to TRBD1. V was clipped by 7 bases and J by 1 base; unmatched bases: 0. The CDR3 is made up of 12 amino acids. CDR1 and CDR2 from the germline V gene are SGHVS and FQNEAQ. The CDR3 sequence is CASTGGNTEAFF. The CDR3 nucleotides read TGTGCCAGCACAGGGGGGAACACTGAAGCTTTCTTT.

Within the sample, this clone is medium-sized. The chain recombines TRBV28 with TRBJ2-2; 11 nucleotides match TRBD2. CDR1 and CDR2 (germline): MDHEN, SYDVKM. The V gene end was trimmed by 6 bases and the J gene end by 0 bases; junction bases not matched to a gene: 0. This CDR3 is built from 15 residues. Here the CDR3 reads CASRLAGANTGELFF. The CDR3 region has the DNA TGTGCCAGCAGACTAGCGGGAGCGAACACCGGGGAGCTGTTTTTT.

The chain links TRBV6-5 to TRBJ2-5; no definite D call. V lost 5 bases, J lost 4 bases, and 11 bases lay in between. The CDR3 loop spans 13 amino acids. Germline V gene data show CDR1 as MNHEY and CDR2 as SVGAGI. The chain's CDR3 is CASSEVARETQYF. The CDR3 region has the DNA TGTGCCAGCAGTGAAGTGGCAAGAGAGACCCAGTACTTC.

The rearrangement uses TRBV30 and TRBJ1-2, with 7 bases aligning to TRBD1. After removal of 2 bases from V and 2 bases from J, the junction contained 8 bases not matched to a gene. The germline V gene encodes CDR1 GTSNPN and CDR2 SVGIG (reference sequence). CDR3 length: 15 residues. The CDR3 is CAWSPVARGNYGYTF. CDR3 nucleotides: TGTGCCTGGAGTCCCGTGGCCAGGGGGAACTATGGCTACACCTTC.

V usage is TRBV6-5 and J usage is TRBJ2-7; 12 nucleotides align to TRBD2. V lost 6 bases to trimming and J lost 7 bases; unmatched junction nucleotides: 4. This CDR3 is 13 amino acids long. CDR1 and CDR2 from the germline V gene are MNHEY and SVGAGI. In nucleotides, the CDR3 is TGTGCCAGCAGCCAAGGACTAGCGGGAGAGCAGTACTTC. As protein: CASSQGLAGEQYF.

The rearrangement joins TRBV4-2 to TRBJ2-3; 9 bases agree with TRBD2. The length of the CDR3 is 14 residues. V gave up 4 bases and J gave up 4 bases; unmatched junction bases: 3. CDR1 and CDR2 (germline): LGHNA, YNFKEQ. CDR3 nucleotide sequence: TGTGCCAGCAGCCCGGCTAGCGGGGCAGATACGCAGTATTTT. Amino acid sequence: CASSPASGADTQYF.

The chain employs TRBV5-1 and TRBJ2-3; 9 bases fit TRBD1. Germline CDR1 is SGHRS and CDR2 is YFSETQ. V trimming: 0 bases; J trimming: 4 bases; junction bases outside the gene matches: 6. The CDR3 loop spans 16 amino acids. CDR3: CASSLVRDRAADTQYF. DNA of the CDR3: TGCGCCAGCAGCTTGGTCCGGGACAGGGCGGCAGATACGCAGTATTTT.

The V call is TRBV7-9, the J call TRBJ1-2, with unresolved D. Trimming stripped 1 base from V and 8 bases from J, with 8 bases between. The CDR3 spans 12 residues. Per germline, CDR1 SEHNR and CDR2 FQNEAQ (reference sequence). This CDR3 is CASSLVSGGYTF. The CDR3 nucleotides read TGTGCCAGCAGCTTAGTGTCGGGGGGCTACACCTTC. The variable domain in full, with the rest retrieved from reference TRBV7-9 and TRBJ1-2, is DTGVSQNPRHKITKRGQNVTFRCDPISEHNRLYWYRQTLGQGPEFLTYFQNEAQLEKSRLLSDRFSAERPKGSFSTLEIQRTEQGDSAMYLCASSLVSGGYTFGSGTRLTVV.

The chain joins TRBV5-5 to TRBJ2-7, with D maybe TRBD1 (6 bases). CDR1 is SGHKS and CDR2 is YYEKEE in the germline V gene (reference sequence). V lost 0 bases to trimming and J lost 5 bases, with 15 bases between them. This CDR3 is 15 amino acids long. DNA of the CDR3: TGTGCCAGCAGCTTGGAGGGGGTTGGGAGCCACGAGCAGTACTTC. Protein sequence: CASSLEGVGSHEQYF.

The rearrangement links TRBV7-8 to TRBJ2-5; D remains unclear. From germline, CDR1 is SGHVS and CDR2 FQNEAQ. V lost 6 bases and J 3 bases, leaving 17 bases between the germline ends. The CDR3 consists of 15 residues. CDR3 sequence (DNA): TGTGCCAGCAGGCCACCGGGTCGGTTAGAAGAGACCCAGTACTTC. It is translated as CASRPPGRLEETQYF. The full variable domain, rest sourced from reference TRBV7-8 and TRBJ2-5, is GAGVSQSPRYKVAKRGQDVALRCDPISGHVSLFWYQQALGQGPEFLTYFQNEAQLDKSGLPSDRFFAERPEGSVSTLKIQRTQQEDSAVYLCASRPPGRLEETQYFGPGTRLLVL.

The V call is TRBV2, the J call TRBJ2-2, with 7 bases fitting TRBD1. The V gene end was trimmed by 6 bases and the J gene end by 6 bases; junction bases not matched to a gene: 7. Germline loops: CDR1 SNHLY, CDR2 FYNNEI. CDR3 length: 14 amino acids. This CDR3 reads CASRTTGNSGELFF. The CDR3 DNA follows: TGTGCCAGCAGGACGACAGGGAATTCCGGGGAGCTGTTTTTT.

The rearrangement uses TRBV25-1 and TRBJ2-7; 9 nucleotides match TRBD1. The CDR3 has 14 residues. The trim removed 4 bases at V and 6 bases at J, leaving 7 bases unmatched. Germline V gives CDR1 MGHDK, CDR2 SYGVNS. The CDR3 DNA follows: TGTGCCAGCAGTGTCCGGGACAGGGTATGCGAGCAGTACTTC. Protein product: CASSVRDRVCEQYF.

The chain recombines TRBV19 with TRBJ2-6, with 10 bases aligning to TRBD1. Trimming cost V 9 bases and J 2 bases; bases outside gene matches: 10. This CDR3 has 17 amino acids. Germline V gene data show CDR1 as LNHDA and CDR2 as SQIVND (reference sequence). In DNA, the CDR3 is TGTGCCAGATGGCCAGGGACAGGGGTAACTGGGGCCAACGTCCTGACTTTC. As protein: CARWPGTGVTGANVLTF.

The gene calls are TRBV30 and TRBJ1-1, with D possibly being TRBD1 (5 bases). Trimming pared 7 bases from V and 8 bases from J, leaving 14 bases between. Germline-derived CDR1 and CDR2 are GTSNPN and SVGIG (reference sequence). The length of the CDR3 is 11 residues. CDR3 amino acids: CAYDLGGEAFF. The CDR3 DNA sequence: TGTGCCTACGACCTGGGGGGGGAAGCTTTCTTT.

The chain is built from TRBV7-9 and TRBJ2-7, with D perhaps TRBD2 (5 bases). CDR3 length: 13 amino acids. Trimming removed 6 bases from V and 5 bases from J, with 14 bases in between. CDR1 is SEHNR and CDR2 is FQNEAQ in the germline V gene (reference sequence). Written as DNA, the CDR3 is TGTGCCAGCAGAATCGCCGGGGTCGACGAGCAGTACTTC. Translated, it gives CASRIAGVDEQYF. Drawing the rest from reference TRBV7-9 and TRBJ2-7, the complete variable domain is DTGVSQNPRHKITKRGQNVTFRCDPISEHNRLYWYRQTLGQGPEFLTYFQNEAQLEKSRLLSDRFSAERPKGSFSTLEIQRTEQGDSAMYLCASRIAGVDEQYFGPGTRLTVT.